This record looks at one TCR beta chain sequence and its context. Its antigen remains unidentified. Germline CDR1 reads SGHRS; CDR2 reads YFSETQ. This CDR3 region has 14 residues. This entry belongs to a study of monozygotic twins with inflammatory bowel disease. Whole-study results and caveats: It was observed that concordant and discordant twins did not differ in repertoire similarity, possibly given limited power. What may have added variability to patient repertoires is that immunosuppressive treatments differed.

Every TCR library drew on around 3,400 ng of total RNA. In eight separate reactions per sample, cDNA was generated. TCRdb re-called the 5' RACE reads and catalogs CDR3 proteins one per entry, DNA excluded. The sample table sets out 120,000 to 150,000 distinct CDR3 sequences. The sequence was obtained from a human donor with ulcerative colitis or Crohn's disease, or a healthy co-twin of an affected twin (not recorded which). Sequencing was carried out using blood. The rearrangement uses TRBV5-1 and TRBJ2-4. CDR3 region: CASSLGVSENIQYF.